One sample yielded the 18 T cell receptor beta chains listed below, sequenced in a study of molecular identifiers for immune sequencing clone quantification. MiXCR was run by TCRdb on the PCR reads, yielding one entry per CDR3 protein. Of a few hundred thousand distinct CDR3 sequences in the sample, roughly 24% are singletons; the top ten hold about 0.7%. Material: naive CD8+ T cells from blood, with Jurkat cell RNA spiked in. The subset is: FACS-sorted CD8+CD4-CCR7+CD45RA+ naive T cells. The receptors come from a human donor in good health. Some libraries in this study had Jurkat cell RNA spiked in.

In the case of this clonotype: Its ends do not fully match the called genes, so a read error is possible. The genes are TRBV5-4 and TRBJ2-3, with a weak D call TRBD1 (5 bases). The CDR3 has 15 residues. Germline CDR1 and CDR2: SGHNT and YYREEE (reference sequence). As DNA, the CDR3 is TGTGCCAGCAGCTTGTTCCAGGGTCTCACAGATGCGCAGTATTTT. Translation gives CASSLFQGLTDAQYF.

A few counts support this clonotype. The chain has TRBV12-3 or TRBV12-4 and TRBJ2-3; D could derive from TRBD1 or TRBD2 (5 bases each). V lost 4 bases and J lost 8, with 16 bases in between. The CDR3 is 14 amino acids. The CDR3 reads CASSSGTPEGTQYF. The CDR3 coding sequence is TGTGCCAGCAGTTCCGGGACCCCCGAAGGTACGCAGTATTTT.

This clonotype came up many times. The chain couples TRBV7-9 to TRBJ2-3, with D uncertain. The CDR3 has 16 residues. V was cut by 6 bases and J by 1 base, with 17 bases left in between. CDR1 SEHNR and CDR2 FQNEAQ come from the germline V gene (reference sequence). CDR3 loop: CASSSRVVLGTDTQYF. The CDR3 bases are TGTGCCAGCAGTTCTCGGGTAGTTTTGGGCACAGATACGCAGTATTTT.

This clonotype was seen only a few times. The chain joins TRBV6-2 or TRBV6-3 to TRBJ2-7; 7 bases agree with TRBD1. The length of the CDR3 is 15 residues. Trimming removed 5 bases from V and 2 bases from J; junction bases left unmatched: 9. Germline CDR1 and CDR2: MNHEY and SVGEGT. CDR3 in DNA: TGTGCCAGCAGTCCGAACTACCAGGGGGCCTACGAGCAGTACTTC. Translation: CASSPNYQGAYEQYF.

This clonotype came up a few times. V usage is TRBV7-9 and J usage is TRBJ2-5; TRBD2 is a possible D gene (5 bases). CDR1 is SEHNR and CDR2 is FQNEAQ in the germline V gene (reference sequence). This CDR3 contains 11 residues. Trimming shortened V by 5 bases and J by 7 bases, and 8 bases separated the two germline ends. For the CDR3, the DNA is TGTGCCAGCAGCAAGGACTGGACCCAGTACTTC. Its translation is CASSKDWTQYF.

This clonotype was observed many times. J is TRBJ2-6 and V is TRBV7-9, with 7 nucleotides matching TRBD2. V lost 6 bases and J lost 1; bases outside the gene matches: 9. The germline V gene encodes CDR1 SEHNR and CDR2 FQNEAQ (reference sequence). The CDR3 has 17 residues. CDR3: CASSLASGISGANVLTF. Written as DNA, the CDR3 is TGTGCCAGCAGTCTAGCTAGCGGTATATCTGGGGCCAACGTCCTGACTTTC.

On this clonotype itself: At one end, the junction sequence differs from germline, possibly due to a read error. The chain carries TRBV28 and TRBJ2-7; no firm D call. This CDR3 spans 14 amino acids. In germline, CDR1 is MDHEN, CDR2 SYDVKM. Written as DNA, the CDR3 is TGTGCCTGCAGTTTGCTCAGGCTTGCCTACGAGCAGTACTTC. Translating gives CACSLLRLAYEQYF.

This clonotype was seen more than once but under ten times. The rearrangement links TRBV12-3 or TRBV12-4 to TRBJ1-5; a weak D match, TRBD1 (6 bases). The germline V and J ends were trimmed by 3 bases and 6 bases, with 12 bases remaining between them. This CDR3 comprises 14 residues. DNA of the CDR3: TGTGCCAGCAGTTTCGGGGGGCGACTTCAGCCCCAGCATTTT. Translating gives CASSFGGRLQPQHF.

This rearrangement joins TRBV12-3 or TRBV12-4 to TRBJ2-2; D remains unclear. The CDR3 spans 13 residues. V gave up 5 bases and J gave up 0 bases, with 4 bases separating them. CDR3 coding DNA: TGTGCCAGCAGTCAATCGAACACCGGGGAGCTGTTTTTT. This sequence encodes CASSQSNTGELFF.

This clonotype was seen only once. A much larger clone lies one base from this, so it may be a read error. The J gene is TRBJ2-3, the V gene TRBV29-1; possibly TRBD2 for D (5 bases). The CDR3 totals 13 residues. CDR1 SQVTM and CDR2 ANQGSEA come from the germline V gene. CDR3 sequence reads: CSVELSNGDMQYF. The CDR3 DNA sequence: TGCAGCGTTGAATTATCGAACGGGGATATGCAGTATTTT.

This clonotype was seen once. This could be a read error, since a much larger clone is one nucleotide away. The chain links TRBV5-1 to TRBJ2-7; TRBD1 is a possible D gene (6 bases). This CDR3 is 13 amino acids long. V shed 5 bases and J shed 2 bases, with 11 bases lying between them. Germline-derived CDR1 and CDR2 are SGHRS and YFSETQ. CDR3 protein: CASRYEGAYEQYF. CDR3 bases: TGCGCCAGCAGGTATGAGGGGGCCTACGAGCAGTACTTC. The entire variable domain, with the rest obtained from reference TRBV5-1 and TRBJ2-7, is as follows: KAGVTQTPRYLIKTRGQQVTLSCSPISGHRSVSWYQQTPGQGLQFLFEYFSETQRNKGNFPGRFSGRQFSNSRSEMNVSTLELGDSALYLCASRYEGAYEQYFGPGTRLTVT.

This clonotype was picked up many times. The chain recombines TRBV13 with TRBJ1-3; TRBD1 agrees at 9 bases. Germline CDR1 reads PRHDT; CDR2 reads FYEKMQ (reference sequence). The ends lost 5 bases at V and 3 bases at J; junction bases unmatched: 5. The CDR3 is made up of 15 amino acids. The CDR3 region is CASSTRTGVGNTIYF. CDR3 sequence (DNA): TGTGCCAGCAGCACCCGGACAGGGGTTGGAAACACCATATATTTT.

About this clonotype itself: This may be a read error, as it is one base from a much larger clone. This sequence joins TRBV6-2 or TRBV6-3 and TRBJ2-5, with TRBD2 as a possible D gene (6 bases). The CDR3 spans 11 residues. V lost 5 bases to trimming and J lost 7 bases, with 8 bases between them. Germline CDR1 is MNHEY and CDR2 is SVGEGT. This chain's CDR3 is CASSRGTTQYF. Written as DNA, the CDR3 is TGTGCCAGCAGTCGCGGGACGACCCAGTACTTC.

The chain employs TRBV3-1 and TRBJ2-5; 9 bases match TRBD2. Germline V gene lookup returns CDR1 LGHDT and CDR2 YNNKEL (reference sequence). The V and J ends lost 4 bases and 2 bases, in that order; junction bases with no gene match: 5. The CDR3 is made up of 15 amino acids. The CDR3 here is CASSRSSGVQETQYF. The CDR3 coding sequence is TGTGCCAGCAGCCGCTCTAGCGGGGTACAAGAGACCCAGTACTTC.

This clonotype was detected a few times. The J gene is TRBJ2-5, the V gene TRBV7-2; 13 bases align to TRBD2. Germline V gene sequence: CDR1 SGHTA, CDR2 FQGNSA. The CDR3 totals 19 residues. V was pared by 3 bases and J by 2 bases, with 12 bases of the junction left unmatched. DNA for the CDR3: TGTGCCAGCAGCTTCGATGTCTTGGGACTAGCGGGGTTACAAGAGACCCAGTACTTC. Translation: CASSFDVLGLAGLQETQYF.

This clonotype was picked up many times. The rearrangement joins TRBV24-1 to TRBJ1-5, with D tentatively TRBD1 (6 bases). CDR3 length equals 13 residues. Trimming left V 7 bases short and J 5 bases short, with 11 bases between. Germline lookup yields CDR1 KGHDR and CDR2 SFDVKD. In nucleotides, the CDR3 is TGTGCCACCAGAGACAGGAGTGATCAGCCCCAGCATTTT. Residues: CATRDRSDQPQHF.

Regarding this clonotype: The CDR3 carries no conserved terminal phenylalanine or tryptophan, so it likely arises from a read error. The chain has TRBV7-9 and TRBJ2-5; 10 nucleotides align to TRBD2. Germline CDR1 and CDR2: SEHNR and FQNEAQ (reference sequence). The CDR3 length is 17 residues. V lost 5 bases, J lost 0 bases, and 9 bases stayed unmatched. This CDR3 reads CASSPRRTSGDQETQYS. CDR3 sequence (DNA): TGTGCCAGCAGCCCCAGGCGGACTAGCGGAGACCAAGAGACCCAGTACTCC.

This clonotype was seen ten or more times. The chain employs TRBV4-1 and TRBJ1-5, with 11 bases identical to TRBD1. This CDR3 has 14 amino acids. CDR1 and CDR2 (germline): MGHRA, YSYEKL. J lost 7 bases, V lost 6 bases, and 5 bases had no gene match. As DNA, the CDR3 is TGCGCCAGCAGGCCGGGACAGGGGGACCAGCCCCAGCATTTT. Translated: CASRPGQGDQPQHF.